The clone carrying this T cell receptor beta chain appeared many times. Individual cDNA molecules received unique molecular identifiers during library preparation. TCRdb reprocessed the 5' RACE reads with MiXCR, giving one entry per CDR3 protein. Counted here are 53,000 or so distinct CDR3 sequences, about 7.8% occurring once; the ten biggest clones make up under 6.5%. This sample was taken from a study of early T cells in non-severe SARS-CoV-2 infection. Material: whole blood. This sequence originates from an adult who was a healthcare worker with PCR-confirmed SARS-CoV-2 infection or an uninfected control (not recorded which).

The CDR3 protein is CASSLGEAFF. DNA for the CDR3: TGTGCCAGCAGTTTAGGTGAAGCTTTCTTT. This chain links TRBV12-3 or TRBV12-4 with TRBJ1-1; D uncertain. CDR3 length: 10 residues. Trimming left V 1 base short and J 7 bases short, with 1 base between.